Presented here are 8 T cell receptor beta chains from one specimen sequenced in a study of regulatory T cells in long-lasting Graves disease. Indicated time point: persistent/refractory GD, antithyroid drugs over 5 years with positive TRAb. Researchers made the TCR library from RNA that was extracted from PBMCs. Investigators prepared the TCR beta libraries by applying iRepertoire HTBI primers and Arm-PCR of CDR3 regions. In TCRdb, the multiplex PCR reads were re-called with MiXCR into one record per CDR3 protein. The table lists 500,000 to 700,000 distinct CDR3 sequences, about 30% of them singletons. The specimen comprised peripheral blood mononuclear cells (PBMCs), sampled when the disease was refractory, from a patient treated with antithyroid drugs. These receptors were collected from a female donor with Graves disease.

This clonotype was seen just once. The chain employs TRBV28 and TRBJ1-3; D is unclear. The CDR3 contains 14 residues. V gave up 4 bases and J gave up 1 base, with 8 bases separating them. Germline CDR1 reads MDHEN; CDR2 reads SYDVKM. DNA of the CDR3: TGTGCCAGCAGTTCCCCGGAATCTGGAAACACCATATATTTT. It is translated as CASSSPESGNTIYF.

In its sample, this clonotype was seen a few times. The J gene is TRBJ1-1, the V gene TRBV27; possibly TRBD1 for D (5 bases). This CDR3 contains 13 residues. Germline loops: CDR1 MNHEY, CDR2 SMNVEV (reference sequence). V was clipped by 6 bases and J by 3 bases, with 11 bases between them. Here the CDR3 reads CASSPTAYTEAFF. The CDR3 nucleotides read TGTGCCAGCAGCCCGACAGCTTACACTGAAGCTTTCTTT.

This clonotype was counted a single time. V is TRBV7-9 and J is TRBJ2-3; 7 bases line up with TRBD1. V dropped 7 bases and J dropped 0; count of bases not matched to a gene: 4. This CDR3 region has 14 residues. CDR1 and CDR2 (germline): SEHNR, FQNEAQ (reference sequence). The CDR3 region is CASNSGQSTDTQYF. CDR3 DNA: TGTGCCAGCAACTCGGGACAGAGCACAGATACGCAGTATTTT.

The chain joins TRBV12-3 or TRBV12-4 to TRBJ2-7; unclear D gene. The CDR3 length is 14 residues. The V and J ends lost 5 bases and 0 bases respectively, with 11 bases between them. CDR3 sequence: CASSPRFSSYEQYF. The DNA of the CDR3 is TGTGCCAGCAGTCCGCGGTTTAGCTCCTACGAGCAGTACTTC.

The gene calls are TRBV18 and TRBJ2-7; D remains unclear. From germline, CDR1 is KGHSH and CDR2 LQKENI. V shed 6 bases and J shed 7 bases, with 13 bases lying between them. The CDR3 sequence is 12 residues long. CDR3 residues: CASSHTEYEQYF. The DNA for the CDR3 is TGTGCCAGCTCGCATACTGAGTATGAGCAGTACTTC.

CDR3 sequence: CASSLAGGTDSPLHF. The CDR3 DNA is TGTGCCAGCAGCTTAGCAGGGGGGACGGATTCACCCCTCCACTTT. The V and J genes are TRBV11-2 and TRBJ1-6; 7 bases are a match to TRBD1. This CDR3 has 15 amino acids. In germline, CDR1 is SGHAT, CDR2 FQNNGV. The J segment lost 8 bases and the V segment lost 1 base, leaving 5 bases of the junction unmatched.

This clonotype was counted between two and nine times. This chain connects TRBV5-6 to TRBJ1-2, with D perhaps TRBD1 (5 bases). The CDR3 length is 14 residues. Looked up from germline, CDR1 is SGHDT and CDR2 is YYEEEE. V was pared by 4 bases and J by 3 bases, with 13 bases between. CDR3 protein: CASSGWGRDYGYTF. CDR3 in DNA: TGTGCCAGCAGCGGGTGGGGCAGGGACTATGGCTACACCTTC. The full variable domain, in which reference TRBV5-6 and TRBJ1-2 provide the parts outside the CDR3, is DAGVTQSPTHLIKTRGQQVTLRCSPKSGHDTVSWYQQALGQGPQFIFQYYEEEERQRGNFPDRFSGHQFPNYSSELNVNALLLGDSALYLCASSGWGRDYGYTFGSGTRLTVV.

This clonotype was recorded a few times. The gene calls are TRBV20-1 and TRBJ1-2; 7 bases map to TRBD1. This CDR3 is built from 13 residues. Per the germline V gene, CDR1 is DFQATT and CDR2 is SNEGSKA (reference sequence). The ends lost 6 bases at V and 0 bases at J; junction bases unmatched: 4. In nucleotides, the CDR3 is TGCAGTGCCCTACAGGGGACTAACTATGGCTACACCTTC. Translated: CSALQGTNYGYTF.